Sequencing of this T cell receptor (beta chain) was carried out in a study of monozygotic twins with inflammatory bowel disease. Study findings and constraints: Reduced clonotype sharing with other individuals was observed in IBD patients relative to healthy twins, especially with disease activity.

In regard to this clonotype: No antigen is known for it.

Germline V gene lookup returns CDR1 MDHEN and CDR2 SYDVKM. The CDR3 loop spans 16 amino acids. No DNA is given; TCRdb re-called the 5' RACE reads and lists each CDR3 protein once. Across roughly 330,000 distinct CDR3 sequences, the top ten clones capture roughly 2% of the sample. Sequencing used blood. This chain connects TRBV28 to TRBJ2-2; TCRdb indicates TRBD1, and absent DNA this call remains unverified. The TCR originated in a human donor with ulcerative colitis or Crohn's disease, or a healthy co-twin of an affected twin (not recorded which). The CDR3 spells CASSLIWGAAGGELFF.